These 9 T cell receptor beta chains share one sample of origin, sequenced in a study of graft-versus-host responses after intestinal transplantation. TCRdb's table, derived via immunoSEQ multiplex PCR, lists solely in-frame clones and lacks some. The data show 40,000 or so clones, around 86% seen once. The sample here was PBMCs, taken approximately 1,000 days after transplant. These receptors all stem from a human patient who received an intestinal transplant, so some T cells may come from the graft donor.

The V gene is TRBV2, the J gene TRBJ2-7; D is possibly TRBD1 or TRBD2 (6 bases each). Germline values: CDR1 SNHLY, CDR2 FYNNEI. The CDR3 has 15 amino acids. The V end was cut by 3 bases, the J end by 1 base, with 13 bases between. As DNA, the CDR3 is TGTGCCAGCAGTGAGAGGGGGGTAGGTTCCTACGAGCAGTACTTC. Translated: CASSERGVGSYEQYF.

V and J are TRBV5-4 and TRBJ1-2, with D perhaps matching TRBD1 (6 bases). The V gene's germline CDR1 is SGHNT and CDR2 YYREEE (reference sequence). Trimming stripped 4 bases from V and 4 bases from J, with 14 bases between. This CDR3 has 14 residues. CDR3 bases: TGTGCCAGCAGCGGGGAGGACAGCCTCTATGGCTACACCTTC. As protein: CASSGEDSLYGYTF. Combining the CDR3 with reference TRBV5-4 and TRBJ1-2 gives the whole variable domain ETGVTQSPTHLIKTRGQQVTLRCSSQSGHNTVSWYQQALGQGPQFIFQYYREEENGRGNFPPRFSGLQFPNYSSELNVNALELDDSALYLCASSGEDSLYGYTFGSGTRLTVV.

The genes are TRBV5-8 and TRBJ1-5, with D perhaps TRBD1 (6 bases). The CDR3 covers 15 residues. Germline lookup yields CDR1 SGHTS and CDR2 YDEGEE. V lost 7 bases and J 2 bases, leaving 16 bases between the germline ends. CDR3: CASYATGGGNQPQHF. The CDR3 nucleotides read TGTGCCAGCTACGCGACAGGTGGGGGCAATCAGCCCCAGCATTTT. The variable domain in full, completed from reference TRBV5-8 and TRBJ1-5, reads EAGVTQSPTHLIKTRGQQATLRCSPISGHTSVYWYQQALGLGLQFLLWYDEGEERNRGNFPPRFSGRQFPNYSSELNVNALELEDSALYLCASYATGGGNQPQHFGDGTRLSIL.

This chain joins TRBV2 and TRBJ1-3; D call uncertain. The CDR3 sequence is 14 residues long. V was pared by 8 bases and J by 4 bases, with 15 bases between. CDR1 is SNHLY and CDR2 is FYNNEI in the germline V gene. CDR3 DNA: TGTGCCAGCGGTATTGGAGGGAGCGGAAACACCATATATTTT. It translates to CASGIGGSGNTIYF.

The chain has TRBV23-1 and TRBJ1-3; D is ambiguous. TRBV23-1 is an ORF for which the function is uncertain. V lost 2 bases and J lost 0, with 8 bases in between. This CDR3 is built from 15 residues. The DNA of the CDR3 is TGCGCCAGCAGTCAAGAGGTGAGCTCTGGAAACACCATATATTTT. Translating it yields CASSQEVSSGNTIYF.

The chain links TRBV5-1 to TRBJ2-7; 15 bases align to TRBD2. The germline gives CDR1 SGHRS, CDR2 YFSETQ. This CDR3 contains 17 residues. With 4 bases clipped from V and 2 bases from J, the junction kept 7 bases outside the gene matches. In DNA form, the CDR3 reads TGCGCCAGCAGCCCCGGACTAGCGGGAGGGCCGGCCTACGAGCAGTACTTC. Its protein is CASSPGLAGGPAYEQYF.

V is TRBV13 and J is TRBJ1-1, with D perhaps TRBD1 (6 bases). Trimming removed 4 bases at V and 10 bases at J, with 19 bases between. Germline V gene lookup returns CDR1 PRHDT and CDR2 FYEKMQ (reference sequence). This CDR3 is 14 amino acids long. The CDR3: CASSYLTGSLGAFF. In DNA form, the CDR3 reads TGTGCCAGCAGCTACCTCACAGGGTCTCTGGGAGCTTTCTTT.

The J gene is TRBJ2-2, the V gene TRBV5-6, with D possibly TRBD2 on 6 matching bases. The V gene's germline CDR1 is SGHDT and CDR2 YYEEEE. This CDR3 has 14 amino acids. Trimming shortened V by 2 bases and J by 5 bases, and 10 bases separated the two germline ends. CDR3 loop: CASSFGGMTGELFF. The CDR3 nucleotides are TGTGCCAGCAGCTTTGGGGGGATGACCGGGGAGCTGTTTTTT.

This chain uses TRBV28 with TRBJ1-1; 7 bases are shared with TRBD1. CDR3 length: 14 residues. The germline CDR1 and CDR2 sequences are MDHEN and SYDVKM. Trimming removed 5 bases from V and 4 bases from J; junction bases left unmatched: 7. The CDR3 nucleotides are TGTGCCAGCAGTGCAACAGGGGTTTCCACTGAAGCTTTCTTT. It is translated as CASSATGVSTEAFF.